The entry that follows covers one T cell receptor beta chain sequence. Its antigen is not identified. A clone one base away is much larger, so this may be a read error. The data were taken from a study of T cells after yellow fever vaccination. Germline values: CDR1 LNHNV, CDR2 YYDKDF (reference sequence). The CDR3 totals 14 residues. General study findings and limits: Subsequent to the booster, the majority of primary-vaccination clones reappeared (roughly 95% CD4, about 90% CD8). Researchers report a weaker secondary response that nonetheless peaked faster, day 5 versus 15.

MiXCR was run by TCRdb on the 5' RACE reads, yielding one entry per CDR3 protein. The sample holds about 320,000 distinct CDR3 sequences, around 4.5% seen once. This chain uses TRBV15 with TRBJ1-1; no clear D. This TCR was recovered from a man aged 18 to 35 who received the YFV17D yellow fever vaccine. The sample here was PBMCs, taken 15 days after the yellow fever booster vaccination. This chain's CDR3 is CATSRDTWNSEAFF. DNA for the CDR3: TGTGCCACCAGCAGAGATACGTGGAACAGTGAAGCTTTCTTT.